The 28 T cell receptor beta chains reported below all come from one sample, sequenced in a study of technical replicates of blood from a handful of donors. Produced via immunoSEQ multiplex PCR; TCRdb's table is partial and in-frame only. Of under 95,000 clones listed, around 91% are singletons. Source material: T cells isolated from PBMCs. These TCRs come from a human donor in good health. Some clones in this sample may be carry-over from other donors' samples.

The chain carries TRBV5-1 and TRBJ1-3; 8 positions agree with TRBD1. J gave up 2 bases and V 1 base, and 2 bases lay outside the gene matches. From germline, CDR1 is SGHRS and CDR2 YFSETQ. CDR3 length: 15 amino acids. The CDR3 region is CASSLRTGTGNTIYF. The CDR3 bases are TGCGCCAGCAGCTTGAGGACAGGGACTGGAAACACCATATATTTT. The full variable domain, rest sourced from reference TRBV5-1 and TRBJ1-3, is KAGVTQTPRYLIKTRGQQVTLSCSPISGHRSVSWYQQTPGQGLQFLFEYFSETQRNKGNFPGRFSGRQFSNSRSEMNVSTLELGDSALYLCASSLRTGTGNTIYFGEGSWLTVV.

V and J are TRBV6-6 and TRBJ2-1; 11 bases are shared with TRBD2. V dropped 5 bases and J dropped 7; count of bases not matched to a gene: 10. From germline, CDR1 is MNHNY and CDR2 SVGAGI (reference sequence). There are 16 residues in the CDR3. CDR3 DNA sequence: TGTGCCAGCAGTCAAAGTACTAGCGGGAGTAGAAATGAGCAGTTCTTC. Protein product: CASSQSTSGSRNEQFF.

CDR3 loop: CASSPLAGRGAHEKLFF. The CDR3 nucleotides are TGCGCCAGCAGCCCCCTGGCAGGGAGGGGGGCCCATGAAAAACTGTTTTTT. This chain connects TRBV4-1 to TRBJ1-4; maybe TRBD1 (6 bases). The germline CDR1 and CDR2 sequences are MGHRA and YSYEKL. This CDR3 is 17 amino acids long. Trimming shortened V by 4 bases and J by 6 bases, and 21 bases separated the two germline ends.

This chain uses TRBV2 with TRBJ2-7, with 11 bases identical to TRBD1. This CDR3 spans 15 amino acids. The V and J ends lost 6 bases and 2 bases, in that order; junction bases with no gene match: 6. Germline CDR1 is SNHLY and CDR2 is FYNNEI. Here the CDR3 reads CASRPGTGGPYEQYF. CDR3 coding DNA: TGTGCCAGCAGACCAGGGACAGGGGGGCCCTACGAGCAGTACTTC. Using reference TRBV2 and TRBJ2-7 for the parts outside the CDR3, the full variable domain is EPEVTQTPSHQVTQMGQEVILRCVPISNHLYFYWYRQILGQKVEFLVSFYNNEISEKSEIFDDQFSVERPDGSNFTLKIRSTKLEDSAMYFCASRPGTGGPYEQYFGPGTRLTVT.

This clone was counted between two and nine times. The chain combines TRBV14 with TRBJ1-1; D might be TRBD1 (6 bases). From germline, CDR1 is SGHDN and CDR2 FVKESK. The CDR3 is made up of 13 amino acids. Trimming removed 3 bases at V and 5 bases at J, with 10 bases between. The CDR3 DNA reads TGTGCCAGCAGCCACCACAGGGAGACTGAAGCTTTCTTT. This translates into CASSHHRETEAFF.

The J gene is TRBJ2-1, the V gene TRBV11-3; 8 nucleotides align to TRBD2. Trimming cost V 5 bases and J 4 bases; bases outside gene matches: 4. There are 14 residues in the CDR3. Germline lookup yields CDR1 SGHNT and CDR2 YENEEA. Here the CDR3 DNA reads TGTGCCAGCAGCCCTCCGGGGGGGTACAATGAGCAGTTCTTC. Its protein product is CASSPPGGYNEQFF.

CDR3 DNA sequence: TGCGCCAGCAGCCAAGATGGGGGGACAGGGGGTATGACCCAGTACTTC. Amino acid sequence: CASSQDGGTGGMTQYF. This chain joins TRBV4-1 and TRBJ2-5; 11 bases fit TRBD1. Per germline, CDR1 MGHRA and CDR2 YSYEKL. This CDR3 spans 16 amino acids. J lost 7 bases, V lost 0 bases, and 7 bases had no gene match.

The chain links TRBV5-5 to TRBJ1-2; D is perhaps TRBD1 (5 bases). Trimming removed 6 bases at V and 4 bases at J, with 22 bases between. Germline assignment: CDR1 SGHKS and CDR2 YYEKEE (reference sequence). The CDR3 length is 16 residues. The chain's CDR3 is CASNPRGGATGYGYTF. CDR3 sequence (DNA): TGTGCCAGCAACCCACGAGGCGGGGCCACTGGCTATGGCTACACCTTC.

V usage is TRBV7-9 and J usage is TRBJ2-3; 14 bases line up with TRBD2. Germline V lookup: CDR1 SEHNR, CDR2 FQNEAQ (reference sequence). The V and J ends lost 5 bases and 5 bases, in that order; junction bases with no gene match: 6. This CDR3 is built from 16 residues. CDR3 amino acids: CASSPGTSGRLDTQYF. The CDR3 DNA reads TGTGCCAGCAGCCCGGGGACTAGCGGGAGATTAGATACGCAGTATTTT.

The chain is built from TRBV25-1 and TRBJ1-1; D remains unclear. V lost 1 base and J lost 6, with 12 bases in between. This CDR3 region has 14 residues. The germline V gene has CDR1 MGHDK and CDR2 SYGVNS. CDR3 sequence: CASSEFEGESEAFF. CDR3 nucleotides: TGTGCCAGCAGTGAATTTGAGGGAGAATCTGAAGCTTTCTTT.

The chain uses TRBV11-2 and TRBJ2-1; maybe TRBD1 (6 bases). CDR1 is SGHAT, CDR2 FQNNGV, per germline. V was trimmed by 5 bases and J by 3 bases, leaving 14 bases between them. This CDR3 has 15 residues. CDR3 region: CASSQGLSGYNEQFF. DNA for the CDR3: TGTGCCAGCAGCCAGGGGCTCAGTGGCTACAATGAGCAGTTCTTC.

The rearrangement links TRBV9 to TRBJ2-7; 13 bases match TRBD2. The CDR3 has 16 residues. V shed 3 bases, J shed 4 bases, and the junction held 7 bases outside the gene matches. Germline CDR1 is SGDLS and CDR2 is YYNGEE. The CDR3 region has the DNA TGTGCCAGCAGCGCGGAGGGACTAGCGGGATTTTACGAGCAGTACTTC. Translating it yields CASSAEGLAGFYEQYF.

The chain couples TRBV6-5 to TRBJ2-1, with 8 bases aligning to TRBD1. The germline gives CDR1 MNHEY, CDR2 SVGAGI. The J segment lost 6 bases and the V segment lost 7 bases, leaving 11 bases of the junction unmatched. This CDR3 is 15 amino acids long. CDR3 sequence reads: CASTSTGGDSNEQFF. The CDR3 nucleotides are TGTGCCAGCACCTCAACAGGGGGAGACAGCAATGAGCAGTTCTTC.

The gene calls are TRBV7-9 and TRBJ2-7, with D perhaps matching TRBD2 (6 bases). The CDR3 is 13 amino acids. CDR1 SEHNR and CDR2 FQNEAQ come from the germline V gene (reference sequence). V was cut by 4 bases and J by 7 bases, with 14 bases left in between. CDR3 in amino acids: CASSSRDSQEQYF. CDR3 DNA: TGTGCCAGCAGCTCCCGGGACTCCCAGGAGCAGTACTTC. Together with reference TRBV7-9 and TRBJ2-7, the CDR3 gives the full variable domain: DTGVSQNPRHKITKRGQNVTFRCDPISEHNRLYWYRQTLGQGPEFLTYFQNEAQLEKSRLLSDRFSAERPKGSFSTLEIQRTEQGDSAMYLCASSSRDSQEQYFGPGTRLTVT.

The chain employs TRBV27 and TRBJ2-7; possibly TRBD1 for D (6 bases). Germline V gene data show CDR1 as MNHEY and CDR2 as SMNVEV (reference sequence). This CDR3 has 12 amino acids. V gave up 3 bases and J gave up 6 bases, with 9 bases separating them. CDR3 region: CASSLGASEQYF. DNA of the CDR3: TGTGCCAGCAGTTTGGGGGCTAGCGAGCAGTACTTC.

V usage is TRBV6-1 and J usage is TRBJ2-7; D call uncertain. The CDR3 has 12 residues. V was pared by 7 bases and J by 5 bases, with 12 bases between. The germline V gene has CDR1 MNHNS and CDR2 SASEGT. CDR3 sequence (DNA): TGTGCCAGCAAGCAGGTCCAGAACGAGCAGTACTTC. This translates into CASKQVQNEQYF.

The genes are TRBV18 and TRBJ1-2; 8 bases map to TRBD1. Unmatched junction bases numbered 8, after V lost 3 bases and J lost 5 bases. Germline V gene lookup returns CDR1 KGHSH and CDR2 LQKENI. The CDR3 consists of 15 residues. CDR3 region: CASSPTGGQEYGYTF. The CDR3, as DNA: TGTGCCAGCTCACCGACGGGGGGACAGGAGTATGGCTACACCTTC.

This clone was recorded only once. The V and J genes are TRBV7-6 and TRBJ2-1, with a possible D match to TRBD2 (6 bases). Germline CDR1 SGHVS, CDR2 FNYEAQ. The length of the CDR3 is 16 residues. The V gene lost 5 bases and the J gene lost 8 bases, with 22 bases spanning the gap. CDR3 residues: CASSPSAGRTQYEQFF. The DNA for the CDR3 is TGTGCCAGCAGCCCCTCCGCGGGGCGCACACAATATGAGCAGTTCTTC. The complete variable domain, with remaining parts taken from reference TRBV7-6 and TRBJ2-1, reads GAGVSQSPRYKVTKRGQDVALRCDPISGHVSLYWYRQALGQGPEFLTYFNYEAQQDKSGLPNDRFSAERPEGSISTLTIQRTEQRDSAMYRCASSPSAGRTQYEQFFGPGTRLTVL.

The chain links TRBV7-3 to TRBJ2-3; perhaps TRBD2 as D (5 bases). Trimming took off 5 bases at V and 9 bases at J, with 21 bases between the two ends. This CDR3 comprises 15 residues. The germline CDR1 and CDR2 sequences are SGHTA and FQGTGA. DNA of the CDR3: TGTGCCAGCAGCGTGGGATTACGGGGATTTTCGACGCAGTATTTT. Translating it yields CASSVGLRGFSTQYF.

This chain joins TRBV6-1 and TRBJ2-7, with TRBD2 identical over 11 bases. The V gene end was trimmed by 2 bases and the J gene end by 2 bases; junction bases not matched to a gene: 5. CDR3 length equals 16 residues. CDR1 is MNHNS, CDR2 SASEGT, per germline. CDR3 nucleotides: TGTGCCAGCAGTGAACGGTTGACTAGCGGGGCCTACGAGCAGTACTTC. Amino acid sequence: CASSERLTSGAYEQYF.

The rearrangement joins TRBV5-1 to TRBJ2-5; D is perhaps TRBD2 (6 bases). Trimming pared 0 bases from V and 5 bases from J, leaving 14 bases between. Germline assignment: CDR1 SGHRS and CDR2 YFSETQ. CDR3 size: 15 residues. CDR3 bases: TGCGCCAGCAGCTTGGTGGAGGGGTCTAGGGAGACCCAGTACTTC. This sequence encodes CASSLVEGSRETQYF. Full variable domain (outside the CDR3, taken from reference TRBV5-1 and TRBJ2-5): KAGVTQTPRYLIKTRGQQVTLSCSPISGHRSVSWYQQTPGQGLQFLFEYFSETQRNKGNFPGRFSGRQFSNSRSEMNVSTLELGDSALYLCASSLVEGSRETQYFGPGTRLLVL.

DNA for the CDR3: TGTGCCAGCAGTCCAAATCCGGGGTACGAGCAGTACTTC. Translated: CASSPNPGYEQYF. The chain links TRBV6-5 to TRBJ2-7; D might be TRBD2 (5 bases). V was pared by 5 bases and J by 4 bases, with 12 bases between. The CDR3 covers 13 residues. Germline CDR1 is MNHEY and CDR2 is SVGAGI.

The chain combines TRBV2 with TRBJ1-4; tentatively, D is TRBD1 (6 bases). The CDR3 contains 14 residues. Germline CDR1 is SNHLY and CDR2 is FYNNEI. The germline V and J ends were trimmed by 0 bases and 14 bases, with 16 bases remaining between them. CDR3 DNA: TGTGCCAGCAGTGAAGCGCAGGCAGGGGTTAGGCTGTTTTTT. It is translated as CASSEAQAGVRLFF.

V is TRBV5-1 and J is TRBJ1-3; no clear D. From germline, CDR1 is SGHRS and CDR2 YFSETQ. The CDR3 has 16 residues. Between the trimmed V and J ends, which lost 5 bases and 0 bases, there was a span of 15 bases. The CDR3 nucleotides are TGCGCCAGCAGTAGTCCCCCAGGTTCCTCTGGAAACACCATATATTTT. Protein product: CASSSPPGSSGNTIYF.

This clone was seen more than once but under ten times. This sequence joins TRBV29-1 and TRBJ2-5; 8 nucleotides agree with TRBD2. Trimming removed 7 bases from V and 10 bases from J; junction bases left unmatched: 11. The CDR3 runs 12 residues. Germline lookup yields CDR1 SQVTM and CDR2 ANQGSEA. CDR3 region: CSGAGGPFDQYF. For the CDR3, the DNA is TGCAGCGGGGCGGGAGGCCCTTTTGACCAGTACTTC.

In its sample, this clone was seen once. The rearrangement links TRBV28 to TRBJ2-7, with TRBD1 matching over 8 bases. This CDR3 comprises 15 residues. The V and J ends lost 0 bases and 6 bases, in that order; junction bases with no gene match: 7. Looked up from germline, CDR1 is MDHEN and CDR2 is SYDVKM. The CDR3 loop reads CASSLWRTGRSEQYF. CDR3 DNA sequence: TGTGCCAGCAGTTTATGGCGGACAGGGAGGTCCGAGCAGTACTTC.

The V call is TRBV18, the J call TRBJ1-3; a weak D match, TRBD1 (5 bases). Germline V lookup: CDR1 KGHSH, CDR2 LQKENI. Trimming stripped 1 base from V and 0 bases from J, with 10 bases between. The CDR3 contains 16 residues. The CDR3 here is CASSPQGIGSGNTIYF. The CDR3 nucleotides are TGTGCCAGCTCACCACAGGGGATAGGCTCTGGAAACACCATATATTTT.

The chain combines TRBV28 with TRBJ2-4; D perhaps matches TRBD2 (6 bases). Looked up from germline, CDR1 is MDHEN and CDR2 is SYDVKM. The length of the CDR3 is 15 residues. V lost 2 bases and J 7 bases, leaving 15 bases between the germline ends. In DNA, the CDR3 is TGTGCCAGCAGTTTAGATACAGGACTACCCAACATTCAGTACTTC. Translated, it gives CASSLDTGLPNIQYF.